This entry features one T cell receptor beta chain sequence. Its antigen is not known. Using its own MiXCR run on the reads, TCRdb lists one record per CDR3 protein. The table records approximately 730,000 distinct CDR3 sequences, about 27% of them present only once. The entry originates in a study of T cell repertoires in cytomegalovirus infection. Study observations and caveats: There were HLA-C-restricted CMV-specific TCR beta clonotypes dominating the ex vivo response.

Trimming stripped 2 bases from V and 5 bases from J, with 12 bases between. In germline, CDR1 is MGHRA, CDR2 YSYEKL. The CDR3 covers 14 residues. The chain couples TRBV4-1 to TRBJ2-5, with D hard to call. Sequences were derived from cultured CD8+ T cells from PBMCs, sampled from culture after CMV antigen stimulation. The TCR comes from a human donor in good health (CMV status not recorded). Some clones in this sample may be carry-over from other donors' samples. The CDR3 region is CASSQFHREETQYF. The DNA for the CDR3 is TGCGCCAGCAGCCAATTTCACCGAGAGGAGACCCAGTACTTC.